This T cell receptor beta chain emerged from a study of blood T cell repertoires in COVID-19. About the study: From T cells, B-cell-depleted T cells, or PBMCs came the material, which was cDNA or gDNA.

This CDR3 is built from 16 residues. V dropped 4 bases and J dropped 0; count of bases not matched to a gene: 6. Germline assignment: CDR1 SGHNT and CDR2 YYREEE (reference sequence). In the source study's methods: Scientists estimated how many nucleated cells there were by amplifying reference gene primers. TCRdb's copy holds only in-frame clones and misses some; the assay was immunoSEQ multiplex PCR. The DNA was the basis for D and trimming; V, J and clone size are from that table. The table has fewer than 200,000 clones, about 85% seen once; the top ten hold 20% to 25%. This receptor was identified in a man between 60 and 75 years old with active or convalescent COVID-19. The chain uses TRBV5-4 and TRBJ2-1, with 8 bases fitting TRBD1. Sequenced sample: peripheral blood. DNA of the CDR3: TGTGCCAGCAGCCGCCGGACAGGGAGCTCCTACAATGAGCAGTTCTTC. Its translation: CASSRRTGSSYNEQFF.